The 29 T cell receptor beta chains in this list originate from one sample, sequenced in a study of blood T cell repertoires in COVID-19. Sequencing was performed with immunoSEQ multiplex PCR; in TCRdb, only in-frame clones are kept and a portion is missing. The sample carries 400,000 to 450,000 clones, approximately 90% recorded once. Sequencing was done on a sample of peripheral blood. These receptors all stem from a woman in her thirties or forties with COVID-19, enrolled during active disease.

The chain links TRBV9 to TRBJ2-7, with no clear D. This CDR3 spans 12 amino acids. V lost 4 bases to trimming and J lost 3 bases, with 8 bases between them. Looked up from germline, CDR1 is SGDLS and CDR2 is YYNGEE. CDR3 protein: CASSPFGYEQYF. CDR3 nucleotide sequence: TGTGCCAGCAGCCCTTTCGGCTACGAGCAGTACTTC. The full variable domain, in which reference TRBV9 and TRBJ2-7 provide the parts outside the CDR3, is DSGVTQTPKHLITATGQRVTLRCSPRSGDLSVYWYQQSLDQGLQFLIQYYNGEERAKGNILERFSAQQFPDLHSELNLSSLELGDSALYFCASSPFGYEQYFGPGTRLTVT.

This chain joins TRBV6-5 and TRBJ1-2; D not certain. Trimming took off 5 bases at V and 4 bases at J, with 11 bases between the two ends. The length of the CDR3 is 13 residues. Germline V gene lookup returns CDR1 MNHEY and CDR2 SVGAGI. In DNA form, the CDR3 reads TGTGCCAGCAGTCTATGGGCTGGCTATGGCTACACCTTC. Amino acid sequence: CASSLWAGYGYTF.

The rearrangement links TRBV27 to TRBJ2-5, with TRBD2 matching over 15 bases. V trimming: 6 bases; J trimming: 5 bases; junction bases outside the gene matches: 25. The CDR3 is 22 residues long. Germline CDR1 MNHEY, CDR2 SMNVEV (reference sequence). For the CDR3, the DNA is TGTGCCAGCAGGAAGGACGGTGTACCGGGACTAGCGGGAGGTCATTCGGAGGAGACCCAGTACTTC. This codes for CASRKDGVPGLAGGHSEETQYF.

This clone was seen only once. This chain joins TRBV28 and TRBJ1-2; 10 bases fit TRBD1. Losses at the gene ends were 5 bases for V and 1 base for J; bases not matched to a gene: 7. Germline loops: CDR1 MDHEN, CDR2 SYDVKM. The CDR3 runs 16 residues. CDR3 coding DNA: TGTGCCAGCAGTCGGACGGGGGACAGGGGTAACTATGGCTACACCTTC. Translation: CASSRTGDRGNYGYTF.

The rearrangement joins TRBV10-3 to TRBJ2-2, with 7 bases that match TRBD2. This CDR3 has 19 residues. V lost 0 bases, J lost 5 bases, and 15 bases stayed unmatched. In germline, CDR1 is ENHRY, CDR2 SYGVKD. The CDR3 bases are TGTGCCATCAGTGAGTCCGGACCCGCGGGAGTAGTAGGGACCGGGGAGCTGTTTTTT. It is translated as CAISESGPAGVVGTGELFF.

The V gene is TRBV27, the J gene TRBJ1-2, with 9 bases identical to TRBD1. This CDR3 region has 13 residues. Germline assignment: CDR1 MNHEY and CDR2 SMNVEV (reference sequence). V shed 6 bases, J shed 8 bases, and the junction held 7 bases outside the gene matches. As DNA, the CDR3 is TGTGCCAGCAGATTACAGGGGGCGTCGGGCTACACCTTC. Translating it yields CASRLQGASGYTF.

The V call is TRBV7-9, the J call TRBJ2-7; weak D call: TRBD2 (6 bases). The CDR3 runs 14 residues. The germline V gene encodes CDR1 SEHNR and CDR2 FQNEAQ (reference sequence). Trimming shortened V by 5 bases and J by 6 bases, and 17 bases separated the two germline ends. The CDR3 region has the DNA TGTGCCAGCAGCAAAGGACCGGGGGTCGGCGAGCAGTACTTC. As protein: CASSKGPGVGEQYF. Together with reference TRBV7-9 and TRBJ2-7, the CDR3 gives the full variable domain: DTGVSQNPRHKITKRGQNVTFRCDPISEHNRLYWYRQTLGQGPEFLTYFQNEAQLEKSRLLSDRFSAERPKGSFSTLEIQRTEQGDSAMYLCASSKGPGVGEQYFGPGTRLTVT.

The CDR3 DNA reads TGTGCCAGCAGCCCCCACCCAGCGGGGAACACCGGGGAGCTGTTTTTT. It codes for CASSPHPAGNTGELFF. The chain recombines TRBV3-1 (or the pseudogene TRBV3-2) with TRBJ2-2; D perhaps matches TRBD2 (6 bases). The germline V gene encodes CDR1 LGHDT and CDR2 YNNKEL (reference sequence). The CDR3 runs 16 residues. V lost 4 bases, J lost 1 base, and 13 bases lay in between.

With regard to this clone: One base away lies a much larger clone, so this may be a sequencing read error. Other DNA sequences in this sample translate to the same CDR3. V and J are TRBV7-2 and TRBJ2-1; D unclear. The CDR3 has 13 amino acids. V was pared by 3 bases and J by 0 bases, with 3 bases between. The germline V gene encodes CDR1 SGHTA and CDR2 FQGNSA. The CDR3 nucleotides are TGTGCCAGCAGCTTGAGCTCCTACAATGAGCAGTTCTTC. It specifies CASSLSSYNEQFF.

The chain combines TRBV18 with TRBJ1-5, with D possibly being TRBD1 (5 bases). Germline V gene sequence: CDR1 KGHSH, CDR2 LQKENI. The CDR3 has 14 residues. Trimming removed 3 bases at V and 6 bases at J, with 12 bases between. The CDR3 coding sequence is TGTGCCAGCTCACCGGGCGGGACTAGTCAGCCCCAGCATTTT. Its protein product is CASSPGGTSQPQHF.

The chain carries TRBV7-9 and TRBJ2-2; TRBD1 is a possible D gene (5 bases). The CDR3 has 17 amino acids. V was cut by 3 bases and J by 0 bases, with 14 bases left in between. CDR1 and CDR2 from the germline V gene are SEHNR and FQNEAQ (reference sequence). The CDR3 sequence is CASSLILRQTNTGELFF. The DNA of the CDR3 is TGTGCCAGCAGCTTGATCCTCCGACAGACGAACACCGGGGAGCTGTTTTTT.

This sequence joins TRBV7-2 and TRBJ2-7, with TRBD1 identical over 9 bases. Germline assignment: CDR1 SGHTA and CDR2 FQGNSA. The junction had 8 bases not matched to a gene; V was cut back by 5 bases and J by 3 bases. This CDR3 is built from 15 residues. The CDR3 nucleotides are TGTGCCAGCAGCCGGACCGGGACAGGGTACTACGAGCAGTACTTC. Translating it yields CASSRTGTGYYEQYF.

The J gene is TRBJ2-2, the V gene TRBV9, with TRBD1 as a possible D gene (6 bases). Germline assignment: CDR1 SGDLS and CDR2 YYNGEE. V was trimmed by 6 bases and J by 3 bases, leaving 6 bases between them. The length of the CDR3 is 12 residues. The CDR3 nucleotides are TGTGCCAGCAACAGGGACACCGGGGAGCTGTTTTTT. Its translation: CASNRDTGELFF.

V and J are TRBV28 and TRBJ1-4; the match to TRBD1 covers 9 bases. J lost 5 bases, V lost 5 bases, and 9 bases had no gene match. CDR3 length: 16 residues. The germline V gene has CDR1 MDHEN and CDR2 SYDVKM. DNA for the CDR3: TGTGCCAGCAGTCCTGGACAGGGGAGGTTAAATGAAAAACTGTTTTTT. This translates into CASSPGQGRLNEKLFF.

The rearrangement links TRBV3-1 (or the pseudogene TRBV3-2) to TRBJ2-7; 10 bases map to TRBD1. The length of the CDR3 is 15 residues. Germline trimming cut 2 bases from V and 3 bases from J; bases unmatched to any gene: 4. Germline lookup yields CDR1 LGHDT and CDR2 YNNKEL (reference sequence). The DNA of the CDR3 is TGTGCCAGCAGCCAACCGGGACAGGGGTTCTACGAGCAGTACTTC. Translation gives CASSQPGQGFYEQYF.

This chain connects TRBV5-1 to TRBJ2-1; D possibly corresponds to TRBD2 (5 bases). V lost 1 base and J lost 5, with 13 bases in between. In germline, CDR1 is SGHRS, CDR2 YFSETQ. The CDR3 runs 15 residues. The CDR3 nucleotides read TGCGCCAGCAGCTTGAGGGTGGCGGAGGACAATGAGCAGTTCTTC. It translates to CASSLRVAEDNEQFF.

The chain uses TRBV20-1 and TRBJ2-5; 8 nucleotides agree with TRBD1. J lost 4 bases, V lost 3 bases, and 4 bases had no gene match. The length of the CDR3 is 13 residues. From germline, CDR1 is DFQATT and CDR2 SNEGSKA (reference sequence). CDR3 DNA: TGCAGTGCTAGTGGACAGGGCGGAGAGACCCAGTACTTC. This gives the protein CSASGQGGETQYF.

CDR3 nucleotides: TGTGCCAGCAGCTTAGCCCATAAGGGGGCTGAAGCTTTCTTT. This encodes CASSLAHKGAEAFF. The gene calls are TRBV7-6 and TRBJ1-1, with D perhaps TRBD1 (6 bases). V was pared by 0 bases and J by 6 bases, with 11 bases between. The CDR3 is 14 residues long. Germline assignment: CDR1 SGHVS and CDR2 FNYEAQ.

The gene calls are TRBV6-4 and TRBJ2-1, with 8 nucleotides matching TRBD1. The ends lost 6 bases at V and 10 bases at J; junction bases unmatched: 17. This CDR3 spans 16 amino acids. Germline CDR1 reads MRHNA; CDR2 reads SNTAGT. The CDR3 sequence: CASRRSGTGRSYEQFF. DNA of the CDR3: TGTGCCAGCAGAAGATCCGGGACAGGTCGAAGCTACGAGCAGTTCTTC.

The chain uses TRBV4-1 and TRBJ1-6; unclear D gene. This CDR3 is built from 16 residues. The V gene lost 5 bases and the J gene lost 4 bases, with 15 bases spanning the gap. CDR1 MGHRA and CDR2 YSYEKL come from the germline V gene. DNA of the CDR3: TGCGCCAGCAGCTCCAACGGACTTCCTTATAATTCACCCCTCCACTTT. Translated, it gives CASSSNGLPYNSPLHF.

This chain uses TRBV27 with TRBJ2-7, with 9 nucleotides matching TRBD1. J gave up 4 bases and V 4 bases, and 8 bases lay outside the gene matches. CDR1 MNHEY and CDR2 SMNVEV come from the germline V gene (reference sequence). The CDR3 runs 15 residues. DNA of the CDR3: TGTGCCAGCAGTTCGCCGGGGACAGGGAAATACGAGCAGTACTTC. Its translation: CASSSPGTGKYEQYF.

The rearrangement joins TRBV2 to TRBJ2-2, with 8 bases identical to TRBD1. Trimming removed 6 bases from V and 2 bases from J; junction bases left unmatched: 5. Germline assignment: CDR1 SNHLY and CDR2 FYNNEI. The CDR3 is made up of 15 amino acids. The CDR3 sequence is CASRRTGRNTGELFF. The DNA for the CDR3 is TGTGCCAGCAGAAGGACAGGGCGAAACACCGGGGAGCTGTTTTTT. Filled out from reference TRBV2 and TRBJ2-2, the complete variable domain reads EPEVTQTPSHQVTQMGQEVILRCVPISNHLYFYWYRQILGQKVEFLVSFYNNEISEKSEIFDDQFSVERPDGSNFTLKIRSTKLEDSAMYFCASRRTGRNTGELFFGEGSRLTVL.

The gene calls are TRBV28 and TRBJ1-1, with unresolved D. Germline loops: CDR1 MDHEN, CDR2 SYDVKM. V lost 7 bases, J lost 5 bases, and 14 bases lay in between. This CDR3 is built from 13 residues. In DNA, the CDR3 is TGTGCCAGCAACTATATCCAGAGGACTGAAGCTTTCTTT. This translates into CASNYIQRTEAFF.

The gene calls are TRBV7-9 and TRBJ2-3; D might be TRBD2 (6 bases). Germline-derived CDR1 and CDR2 are SEHNR and FQNEAQ (reference sequence). Trimming removed 5 bases from V and 4 bases from J, with 22 bases in between. The CDR3 totals 17 residues. The CDR3 loop is CASSPRGGAGGADTQYF. DNA for the CDR3: TGTGCCAGCAGCCCTCGTGGGGGAGCGGGTGGCGCAGATACGCAGTATTTT.

The V and J genes are TRBV5-1 and TRBJ2-5, with D perhaps matching TRBD1 (6 bases). Germline V gene data show CDR1 as SGHRS and CDR2 as YFSETQ. Trimming cost V 7 bases and J 2 bases, with 18 bases left between them. The CDR3 runs to 15 residues. DNA of the CDR3: TGCGCCAGCCGACTCCCCGGGACACCACAAGAGACCCAGTACTTC. Its translation: CASRLPGTPQETQYF.

Here the CDR3 reads CAISGDRQNEKLFF. The CDR3 DNA reads as TGTGCCATCAGTGGGGACAGACAGAATGAAAAACTGTTTTTT. J is TRBJ1-4 and V is TRBV10-3, with 7 bases aligning to TRBD1. Germline V CDR1 and CDR2: ENHRY, SYGVKD. The CDR3 is 14 residues long. V trimming: 4 bases; J trimming: 5 bases; junction bases outside the gene matches: 4.

The chain combines TRBV18 with TRBJ1-1; D remains unclear. Trimming stripped 6 bases from V and 5 bases from J, with 10 bases between. This CDR3 region has 12 residues. Germline CDR1 is KGHSH and CDR2 is LQKENI. The CDR3 nucleotides are TGTGCCAGCTCGCTAAGGAGTACTGAAGCTTTCTTT. Translated: CASSLRSTEAFF.

This clone was seen just once. V is TRBV28 and J is TRBJ2-5; tentatively, D is TRBD2 (5 bases). CDR3 length equals 14 residues. The germline V gene encodes CDR1 MDHEN and CDR2 SYDVKM. Trimming left V 7 bases short and J 1 base short, with 13 bases between. The CDR3 region is CASTRRVFQETQYF. The CDR3 DNA sequence: TGTGCCAGCACCCGGCGGGTATTCCAAGAGACCCAGTACTTC.

V gene TRBV6-4 combines with J gene TRBJ2-2; TRBD2 is a possible D gene (6 bases). The length of the CDR3 is 13 residues. CDR1 and CDR2 (germline): MRHNA, SNTAGT. Between the trimmed V and J ends, which lost 4 bases and 6 bases, there was a span of 9 bases. In nucleotides, the CDR3 is TGTGCCAGCAGTGGCGGAGGGCCCGGGGAGCTGTTTTTT. Amino acid sequence: CASSGGGPGELFF.